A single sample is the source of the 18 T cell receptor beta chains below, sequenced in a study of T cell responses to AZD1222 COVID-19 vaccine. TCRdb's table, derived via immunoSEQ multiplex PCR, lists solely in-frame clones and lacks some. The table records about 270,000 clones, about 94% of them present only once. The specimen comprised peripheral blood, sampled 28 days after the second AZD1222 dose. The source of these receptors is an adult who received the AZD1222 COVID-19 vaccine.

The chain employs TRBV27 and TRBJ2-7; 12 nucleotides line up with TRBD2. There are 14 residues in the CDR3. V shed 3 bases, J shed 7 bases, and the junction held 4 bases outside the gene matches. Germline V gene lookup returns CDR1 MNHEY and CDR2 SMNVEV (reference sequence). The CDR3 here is CASSFGLAGYEQYF. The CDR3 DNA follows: TGTGCCAGCAGTTTTGGACTAGCGGGATATGAGCAGTACTTC.

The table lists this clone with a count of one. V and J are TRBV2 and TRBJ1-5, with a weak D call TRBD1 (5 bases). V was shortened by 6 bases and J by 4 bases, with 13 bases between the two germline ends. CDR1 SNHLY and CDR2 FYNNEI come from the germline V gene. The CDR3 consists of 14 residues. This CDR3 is CASSRIGGNQPQHF. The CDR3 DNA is TGTGCCAGCAGCAGGATCGGGGGAAATCAGCCCCAGCATTTT.

The CDR3, as DNA: TGTGCCAGCAGCCAAGGACTTGAAAATGAGCAGTTCTTC. This sequence encodes CASSQGLENEQFF. The chain is built from TRBV4-2 and TRBJ2-1; no clear D. The CDR3 is 13 amino acids. Germline values: CDR1 LGHNA, CDR2 YNFKEQ. The V and J ends lost 1 base and 7 bases respectively, with 8 bases between them.

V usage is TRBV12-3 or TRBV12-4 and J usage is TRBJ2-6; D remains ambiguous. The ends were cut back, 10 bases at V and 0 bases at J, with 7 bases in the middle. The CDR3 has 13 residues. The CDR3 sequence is CATFPSGANVLTF. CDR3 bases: TGTGCCACCTTTCCCTCTGGGGCCAACGTCCTGACTTTC.

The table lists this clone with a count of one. The CDR3 is CAWRVSGSGETQYF. The DNA of the CDR3 is TGTGCCTGGAGAGTTAGCGGGAGCGGGGAGACCCAGTACTTC. This chain uses TRBV30 with TRBJ2-5; 9 nucleotides agree with TRBD2. The CDR3 consists of 14 residues. CDR1 is GTSNPN and CDR2 is SVGIG in the germline V gene (reference sequence). Trimming took 3 bases from V and 5 from J; bases not matched to a gene: 7.

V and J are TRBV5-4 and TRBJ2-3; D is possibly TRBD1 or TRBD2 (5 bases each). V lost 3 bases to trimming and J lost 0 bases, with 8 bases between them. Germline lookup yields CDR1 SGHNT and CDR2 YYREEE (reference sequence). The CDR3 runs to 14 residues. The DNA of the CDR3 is TGTGCCAGCAGCTGGGGCGGGAGCACAGATACGCAGTATTTT. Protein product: CASSWGGSTDTQYF. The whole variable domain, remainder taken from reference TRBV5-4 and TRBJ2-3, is ETGVTQSPTHLIKTRGQQVTLRCSSQSGHNTVSWYQQALGQGPQFIFQYYREEENGRGNFPPRFSGLQFPNYSSELNVNALELDDSALYLCASSWGGSTDTQYFGPGTRLTVL.

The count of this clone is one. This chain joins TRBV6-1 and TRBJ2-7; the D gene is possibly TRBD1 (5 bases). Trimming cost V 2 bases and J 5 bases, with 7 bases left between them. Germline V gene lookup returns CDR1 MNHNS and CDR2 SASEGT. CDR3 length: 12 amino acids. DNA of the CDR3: TGTGCCAGCAGTGAACTGACAGACGAGCAGTACTTC. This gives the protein CASSELTDEQYF.

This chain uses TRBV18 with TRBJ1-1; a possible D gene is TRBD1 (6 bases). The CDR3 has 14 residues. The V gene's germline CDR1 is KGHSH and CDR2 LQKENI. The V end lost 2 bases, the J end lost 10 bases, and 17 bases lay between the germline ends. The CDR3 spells CASSPGLGGGRAFF. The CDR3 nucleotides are TGTGCCAGCTCACCAGGGCTCGGAGGGGGGAGAGCTTTCTTT.

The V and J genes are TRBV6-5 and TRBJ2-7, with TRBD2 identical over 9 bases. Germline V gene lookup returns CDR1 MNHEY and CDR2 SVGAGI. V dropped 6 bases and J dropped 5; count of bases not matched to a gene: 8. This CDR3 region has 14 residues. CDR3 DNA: TGTGCCAGCAGAAAGCCGGGACTAGCAAACGAGCAGTACTTC. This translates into CASRKPGLANEQYF.

The chain's CDR3 is CASSSPGLAGAGEQYF. DNA for the CDR3: TGTGCCAGCAGCTCGCCGGGACTAGCGGGGGCAGGCGAGCAGTACTTC. V and J are TRBV7-2 and TRBJ2-7, with 14 bases that match TRBD2. The V segment lost 4 bases and the J segment 6 bases; nucleotides outside the gene matches: 8. This CDR3 has 16 residues. Germline-derived CDR1 and CDR2 are SGHTA and FQGNSA.

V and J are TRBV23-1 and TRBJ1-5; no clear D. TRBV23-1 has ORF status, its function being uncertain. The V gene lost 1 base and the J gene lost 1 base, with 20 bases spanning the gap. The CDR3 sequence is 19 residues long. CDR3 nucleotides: TGCGCCAGCAGTCAATTATACGGTGGCAGCCGGTTCAGCAATCAGCCCCAGCATTTT. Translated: CASSQLYGGSRFSNQPQHF.

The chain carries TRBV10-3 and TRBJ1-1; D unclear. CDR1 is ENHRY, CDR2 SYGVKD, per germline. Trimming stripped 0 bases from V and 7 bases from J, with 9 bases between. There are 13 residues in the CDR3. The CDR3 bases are TGTGCCATCAGTGAGTCGAGAGCTAGTGAAGCTTTCTTT. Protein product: CAISESRASEAFF.

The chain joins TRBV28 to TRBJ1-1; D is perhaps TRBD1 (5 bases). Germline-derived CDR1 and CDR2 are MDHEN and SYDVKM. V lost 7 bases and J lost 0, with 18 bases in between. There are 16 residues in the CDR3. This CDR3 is CASISPGGAMNTEAFF. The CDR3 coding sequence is TGTGCCAGCATTTCACCGGGGGGAGCCATGAACACTGAAGCTTTCTTT.

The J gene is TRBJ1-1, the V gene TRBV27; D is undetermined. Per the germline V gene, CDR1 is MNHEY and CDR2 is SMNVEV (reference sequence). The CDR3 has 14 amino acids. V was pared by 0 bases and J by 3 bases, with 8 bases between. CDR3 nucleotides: TGTGCCAGCAGTTTATCTGCCGTGTACACTGAAGCTTTCTTT. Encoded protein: CASSLSAVYTEAFF.

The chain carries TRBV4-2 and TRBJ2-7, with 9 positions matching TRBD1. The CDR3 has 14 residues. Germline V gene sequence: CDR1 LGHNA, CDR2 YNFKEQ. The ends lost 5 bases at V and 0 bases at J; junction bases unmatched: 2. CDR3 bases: TGTGCCAGCAGCGGGGGACAGGGCTCCTACGAGCAGTACTTC. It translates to CASSGGQGSYEQYF.

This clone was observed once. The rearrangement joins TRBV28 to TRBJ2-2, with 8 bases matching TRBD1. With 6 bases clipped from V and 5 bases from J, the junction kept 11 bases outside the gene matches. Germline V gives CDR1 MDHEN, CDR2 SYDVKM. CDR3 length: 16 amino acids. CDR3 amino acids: CASRESGTGDTGELFF. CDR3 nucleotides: TGTGCCAGCAGGGAATCCGGGACAGGTGATACCGGGGAGCTGTTTTTT.

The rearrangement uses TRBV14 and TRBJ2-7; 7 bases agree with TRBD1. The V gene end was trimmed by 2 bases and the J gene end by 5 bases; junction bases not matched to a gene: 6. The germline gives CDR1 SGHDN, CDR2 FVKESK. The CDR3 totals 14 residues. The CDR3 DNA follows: TGTGCCAGCAGCCAACGACAGGGTCTCCACGAGCAGTACTTC. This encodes CASSQRQGLHEQYF. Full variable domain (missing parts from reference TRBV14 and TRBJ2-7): EAGVTQFPSHSVIEKGQTVTLRCDPISGHDNLYWYRRVMGKEIKFLLHFVKESKQDESGMPNNRFLAERTGGTYSTLKVQPAELEDSGVYFCASSQRQGLHEQYFGPGTRLTVT.

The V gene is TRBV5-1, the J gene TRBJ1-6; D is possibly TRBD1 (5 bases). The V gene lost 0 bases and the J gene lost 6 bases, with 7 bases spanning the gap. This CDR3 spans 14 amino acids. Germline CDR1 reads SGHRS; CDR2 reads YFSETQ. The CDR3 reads CASSLERGNSPLHF. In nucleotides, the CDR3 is TGCGCCAGCAGCTTGGAAAGGGGTAATTCACCCCTCCACTTT. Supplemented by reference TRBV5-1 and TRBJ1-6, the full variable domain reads KAGVTQTPRYLIKTRGQQVTLSCSPISGHRSVSWYQQTPGQGLQFLFEYFSETQRNKGNFPGRFSGRQFSNSRSEMNVSTLELGDSALYLCASSLERGNSPLHFGNGTRLTVT.